The table lists the clone carrying this TCR beta chain with a count of one. Its target is unknown. The data derive from a study of T cells in Graves' hyperthyroidism and ophthalmopathy. Overall study findings and caveats: Prediction of ophthalmopathy progression came a median around 6 months pre-onset. Most thyroid clonotypes expanded above 0.001 were also detected in blood.

TCR beta CDR3 regions were amplified from RNA transcripts. TCR CDR3 underwent first-round RT-PCR with the HTBI primer set. TCRdb analysed the multiplex PCR reads with MiXCR anew, one entry per CDR3 protein. The table shows 700,000 to 850,000 distinct CDR3 sequences, with about a third occurring only once. Investigators excluded patients with uncontrolled infection, other autoimmune disease, pregnancy or lactation. The diagnostic basis comprised clinical symptoms, serum thyroxine and TRAb, thyroid ultrasound and orbital computed tomography. This TCR derives from a middle-aged woman with Graves' hyperthyroidism. The sample comprised blood.

The CDR3 loop reads CASTPGTENQPQHF. The CDR3 DNA reads TGTGCCAGCACCCCCGGGACGGAAAATCAGCCCCAGCATTTT. The chain is built from TRBV12-3 or TRBV12-4 and TRBJ1-5; a weak D match, TRBD1 (5 bases). The V and J ends lost 7 bases and 4 bases respectively, with 14 bases between them. This CDR3 is 14 amino acids long.